This T cell receptor beta chain was obtained from a study of shared clonotypes between healthy human individuals. Points from the study as a whole: Around 4.9% of naive CD4 clonotypes were shared across four donors. Rarefaction showed sorted-subset sequencing was incomplete despite large depth.

After removal of 6 bases from V and 0 bases from J, the junction contained 8 bases not matched to a gene. The CDR3 length is 15 residues. The germline V gene encodes CDR1 ENHRY and CDR2 SYGVKD. CD4+ cells underwent separation, giving CD45RA+ naive and CD45RA-negative memory subsets. Libraries were prepared by immunoSEQ multiplex PCR; TCRdb keeps only in-frame clonotypes and omits some of them. This sample yields hundreds of thousands of clones, of which under 80% are seen a single time; under 2% belongs to the top ten. In regard to this clone: Its antigen is as yet unknown.

Sequencing was carried out using memory CD4+ T cells sorted from blood. Specified subset: CD45RA-negative fraction. The clonotype was recovered from a woman aged 25 to 39 in good health. The chain is built from TRBV10-3 and TRBJ2-7, with TRBD1 matching 7 bases. CDR3 in DNA: TGTGCCATCAGCGAAAGGGACAGCAGCTCCTACGAGCAGTACTTC. Translating gives CAISERDSSSYEQYF.